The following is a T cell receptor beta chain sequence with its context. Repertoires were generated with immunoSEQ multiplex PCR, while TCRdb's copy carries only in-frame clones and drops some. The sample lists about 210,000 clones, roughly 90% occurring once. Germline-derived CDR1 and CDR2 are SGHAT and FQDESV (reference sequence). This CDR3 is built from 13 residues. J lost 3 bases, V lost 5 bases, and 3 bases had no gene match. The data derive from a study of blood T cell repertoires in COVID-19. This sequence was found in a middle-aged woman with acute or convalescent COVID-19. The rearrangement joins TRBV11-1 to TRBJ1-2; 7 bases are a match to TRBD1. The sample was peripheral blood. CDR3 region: CASSLRGYYGYTF. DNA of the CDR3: TGTGCCAGCAGCCTCAGGGGGTACTATGGCTACACCTTC.